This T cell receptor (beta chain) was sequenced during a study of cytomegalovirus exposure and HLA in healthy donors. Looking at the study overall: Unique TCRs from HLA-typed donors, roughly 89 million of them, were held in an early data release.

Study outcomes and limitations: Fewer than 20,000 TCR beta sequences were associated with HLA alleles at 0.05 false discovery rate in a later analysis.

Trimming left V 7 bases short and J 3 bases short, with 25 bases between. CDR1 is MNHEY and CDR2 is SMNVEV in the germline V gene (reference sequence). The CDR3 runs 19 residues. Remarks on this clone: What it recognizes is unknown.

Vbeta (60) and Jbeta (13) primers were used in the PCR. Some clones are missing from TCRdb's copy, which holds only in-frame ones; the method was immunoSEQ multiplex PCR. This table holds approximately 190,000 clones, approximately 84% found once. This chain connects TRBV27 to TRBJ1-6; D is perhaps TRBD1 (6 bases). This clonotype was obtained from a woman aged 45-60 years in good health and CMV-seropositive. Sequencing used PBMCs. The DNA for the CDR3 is TGTGCCAGCACAAAAGGGGGACCTGGATTAGGAGGCTATAATTCACCCCTCCACTTT. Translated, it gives CASTKGGPGLGGYNSPLHF.